What follows are 28 T cell receptor beta chains derived from one specimen sequenced in a study of PD-L1 blockade in urothelial cancer. The protocol was immunoSEQ multiplex PCR, while the TCRdb copy is restricted to in-frame clones and leaves out a portion. The repertoire holds some 100,000 clones, with about 90% as singletons. The sample in question was PBMCs, obtained around atezolizumab (anti-PD-L1) treatment. The receptors were sampled from a woman aged 80 or over with urothelial cancer.

The rearrangement joins TRBV5-4 to TRBJ2-1; the D gene is possibly TRBD2 (6 bases). Germline V gives CDR1 SGHNT, CDR2 YYREEE (reference sequence). Trimming stripped 4 bases from V and 6 bases from J, with 17 bases between. This CDR3 has 15 amino acids. CDR3 bases: TGTGCCAGCAGCCCCGCCTTAGGCGGGACCAATGAGCAGTTCTTC. Amino acid sequence: CASSPALGGTNEQFF.

The chain links TRBV6-5 to TRBJ2-5; possibly TRBD2 for D (6 bases). The germline gives CDR1 MNHEY, CDR2 SVGAGI. The CDR3 runs 15 residues. V was shortened by 5 bases and J by 1 base, with 14 bases between the two germline ends. The CDR3 coding sequence is TGTGCCAGCAGTCTCGAAAGCGGGCGCCAAGAGACCCAGTACTTC. Translation: CASSLESGRQETQYF.

The chain uses TRBV18 and TRBJ1-3; no reliable D call. This CDR3 is built from 17 residues. Germline V gene sequence: CDR1 KGHSH, CDR2 LQKENI. V was trimmed by 2 bases and J by 0 bases, leaving 14 bases between them. DNA for the CDR3: TGTGCCAGCTCACCAGGGCCAGGAACGAGCTCTGGAAACACCATATATTTT. Translating it yields CASSPGPGTSSGNTIYF.

The V gene is TRBV5-4, the J gene TRBJ1-3; 10 nucleotides match TRBD1. Germline loops: CDR1 SGHNT, CDR2 YYREEE (reference sequence). The CDR3 runs 17 residues. V lost 2 bases and J lost 2; bases outside the gene matches: 7. CDR3 in amino acids: CASSFLGQGLAGNTIYF. The CDR3 DNA sequence: TGTGCCAGCAGCTTTTTGGGACAGGGGTTAGCTGGAAACACCATATATTTT. The whole variable domain, filled in from reference TRBV5-4 and TRBJ1-3, reads ETGVTQSPTHLIKTRGQQVTLRCSSQSGHNTVSWYQQALGQGPQFIFQYYREEENGRGNFPPRFSGLQFPNYSSELNVNALELDDSALYLCASSFLGQGLAGNTIYFGEGSWLTVV.

The V gene is TRBV7-3, the J gene TRBJ2-1; TRBD2 matches 7 bases. The CDR3 has 15 amino acids. Germline V gene lookup returns CDR1 SGHTA and CDR2 FQGTGA. V trimming: 5 bases; J trimming: 12 bases; junction bases outside the gene matches: 16. The CDR3 DNA reads TGTGCCAGCAGCCCCGGCGCGGCTAGCGGCGGGGGGCAGTTCTTC. Its protein is CASSPGAASGGGQFF.

The chain carries TRBV11-2 and TRBJ1-3; D unresolved. The CDR3 is 13 amino acids. Trimming took 4 bases from V and 2 from J, leaving 6 bases between them. Germline V gene data show CDR1 as SGHAT and CDR2 as FQNNGV. The CDR3 spells CASSSLPGNTIYF. CDR3 bases: TGTGCCAGCAGCTCCCTACCTGGAAACACCATATATTTT.

The V gene is TRBV2, the J gene TRBJ1-1; weak D call: TRBD1 (6 bases). Trimming cost V 3 bases and J 3 bases, with 8 bases left between them. The germline V gene encodes CDR1 SNHLY and CDR2 FYNNEI. The CDR3 length is 13 residues. CDR3 bases: TGTGCCAGCAGTGAGTACAGGGACACTGAAGCTTTCTTT. Its protein product is CASSEYRDTEAFF. The full variable domain, completed using reference TRBV2 and TRBJ1-1, is EPEVTQTPSHQVTQMGQEVILRCVPISNHLYFYWYRQILGQKVEFLVSFYNNEISEKSEIFDDQFSVERPDGSNFTLKIRSTKLEDSAMYFCASSEYRDTEAFFGQGTRLTVV.

Written as DNA, the CDR3 is TGTGCCAGCAGCTTATCGCGGGAGCAGTTCTTC. Translated: CASSLSREQFF. The chain links TRBV7-3 to TRBJ2-1; D not certain. This CDR3 region has 11 residues. V was trimmed by 2 bases and J by 10 bases, leaving 6 bases between them. CDR1 is SGHTA, CDR2 FQGTGA, per germline.

In the case of this clone: Other DNA sequences in this specimen translate into the identical CDR3. The chain joins TRBV7-3 to TRBJ2-3; 12 positions agree with TRBD2. Germline V lookup: CDR1 SGHTA, CDR2 FQGTGA. Unmatched junction bases numbered 4, after V lost 5 bases and J lost 4 bases. The CDR3 has 15 amino acids. As DNA, the CDR3 is TGTGCCAGCAGCCTAGCGGGAGGGCCCGCAGATACGCAGTATTTT. Its translation is CASSLAGGPADTQYF.

J is TRBJ1-2 and V is TRBV11-2; D is unclear. The CDR3 consists of 14 residues. CDR1 and CDR2 (germline): SGHAT, FQNNGV. V was clipped by 1 base and J by 3 bases, with 9 bases between them. The CDR3 DNA follows: TGTGCCAGCAGCTTAGGGCCCTCAGACTATGGCTACACCTTC. Translated: CASSLGPSDYGYTF.

This sequence joins TRBV19 and TRBJ2-1, with TRBD2 matching 7 bases. In germline, CDR1 is LNHDA, CDR2 SQIVND (reference sequence). V dropped 5 bases and J dropped 2; count of bases not matched to a gene: 9. This CDR3 is built from 16 residues. CDR3 in amino acids: CASSVRLASTYNEQFF. CDR3 DNA sequence: TGTGCCAGTAGTGTCAGACTAGCCTCGACCTACAATGAGCAGTTCTTC.

V and J are TRBV4-2 and TRBJ2-1, with 13 bases matching TRBD2. J was trimmed by 8 bases and V by 4 bases; bases with no gene match: 2. This CDR3 comprises 14 residues. The V gene's germline CDR1 is LGHNA and CDR2 YNFKEQ. CDR3 sequence: CASSRTSGRHEQFF. In DNA, the CDR3 is TGTGCCAGCAGCCGGACTAGCGGGAGACATGAGCAGTTCTTC.

This sequence joins TRBV9 and TRBJ2-7; 8 nucleotides agree with TRBD1. The V gene's germline CDR1 is SGDLS and CDR2 YYNGEE. Unmatched junction bases numbered 7, after V lost 7 bases and J lost 1 base. The CDR3 is made up of 14 amino acids. The CDR3 region has the DNA TGTGCCAGCGGAGGGGACAGGCCGTCCTACGAGCAGTACTTC. It specifies CASGGDRPSYEQYF.

This chain uses TRBV27 with TRBJ2-7; unclear D gene. V was shortened by 0 bases and J by 3 bases, with 15 bases between the two germline ends. CDR1 and CDR2 (germline): MNHEY, SMNVEV (reference sequence). The CDR3 consists of 16 residues. The DNA of the CDR3 is TGTGCCAGCAGTTTATCGGGCCTATCCAAAAGCTACGAGCAGTACTTC. This sequence encodes CASSLSGLSKSYEQYF.

The chain is built from TRBV11-2 and TRBJ2-5; D is perhaps TRBD2 (5 bases). The length of the CDR3 is 15 residues. V was clipped by 3 bases and J by 5 bases, with 16 bases between them. Germline assignment: CDR1 SGHAT and CDR2 FQNNGV. As DNA, the CDR3 is TGTGCCAGCAGCTTCAAGCCAGGCCGCGGGGAGACCCAGTACTTC. Translated: CASSFKPGRGETQYF.

The chain recombines TRBV28 with TRBJ1-5; no reliable D call. CDR1 is MDHEN and CDR2 is SYDVKM in the germline V gene. The CDR3 length is 13 residues. Trimming took 7 bases from V and 1 from J, leaving 8 bases between them. CDR3: CASINWSNQPQHF. In DNA, the CDR3 is TGTGCCAGCATAAACTGGAGCAATCAGCCCCAGCATTTT. The full variable domain, rest sourced from reference TRBV28 and TRBJ1-5, is DVKVTQSSRYLVKRTGEKVFLECVQDMDHENMFWYRQDPGLGLRLIYFSYDVKMKEKGDIPEGYSVSREKKERFSLILESASTNQTSMYLCASINWSNQPQHFGDGTRLSIL.

This clone occurred once. J is TRBJ2-7 and V is TRBV11-2; D not certain. Germline-derived CDR1 and CDR2 are SGHAT and FQNNGV. The CDR3 is 15 amino acids. Trimming left V 3 bases short and J 1 base short, with 13 bases between. CDR3 coding DNA: TGTGCCAGCAGCTTCCGGGTCCTCCTTTCCTACGAGCAGTACTTC. It yields the protein CASSFRVLLSYEQYF.

V is TRBV6-5 and J is TRBJ2-7; D perhaps matches TRBD1 (6 bases). The CDR3 sequence is 14 residues long. Germline V lookup: CDR1 MNHEY, CDR2 SVGAGI. The V end was cut by 6 bases, the J end by 1 base, with 13 bases between. CDR3 sequence (DNA): TGTGCCAGCAGCCTCACAGGGAAGTCCTACGAGCAGTACTTC. Protein sequence: CASSLTGKSYEQYF.

J is TRBJ2-7 and V is TRBV7-9, with unresolved D. This CDR3 region has 13 residues. V gave up 5 bases and J gave up 2 bases, with 10 bases separating them. CDR1 is SEHNR, CDR2 FQNEAQ, per germline (reference sequence). The CDR3: CASSHRQAYEQYF. The DNA of the CDR3 is TGTGCCAGCAGCCACCGTCAGGCCTACGAGCAGTACTTC.

J is TRBJ2-7 and V is TRBV7-3; no clear D gene. Germline V gene data show CDR1 as SGHTA and CDR2 as FQGTGA. V lost 1 base, J lost 0 bases, and 10 bases lay in between. This CDR3 spans 15 amino acids. The CDR3 bases are TGTGCCAGCAGCTTAAGACGGGTATCCTCCTACGAGCAGTACTTC. Amino acids: CASSLRRVSSYEQYF.

V gene TRBV5-4 combines with J gene TRBJ2-1; TRBD2 matches at 15 bases. This CDR3 region has 20 residues. After removal of 0 bases from V and 5 bases from J, the junction contained 12 bases not matched to a gene. Germline loops: CDR1 SGHNT, CDR2 YYREEE (reference sequence). The CDR3 coding sequence is TGTGCCAGCAGCTTGGCTGGGGGACTAGCGGGAGGCACCCATCACAATGAGCAGTTCTTC. Amino acids: CASSLAGGLAGGTHHNEQFF.

This chain links TRBV5-1 with TRBJ2-1; TRBD1 matches at 7 bases. J gave up 9 bases and V 0 bases, and 9 bases lay outside the gene matches. This CDR3 has 15 residues. Per germline, CDR1 SGHRS and CDR2 YFSETQ. CDR3 bases: TGCGCCAGCAGCTTGGACAGGGGCCCGGGCGGTGAGCAGTTCTTC. Its translation is CASSLDRGPGGEQFF.

This clone appeared a single time. For the CDR3, the DNA is TGTGCCAGCTCACAAAATAGACGTGCCCGGGGCACAGATACGCAGTATTTT. Translating gives CASSQNRRARGTDTQYF. The chain employs TRBV18 and TRBJ2-3; no reliable D call. Trimming left V 4 bases short and J 1 base short, with 18 bases between. Per germline, CDR1 KGHSH and CDR2 LQKENI. The CDR3 contains 17 residues.

The chain couples TRBV7-9 to TRBJ2-2, with 8 bases that match TRBD1. Germline V CDR1 and CDR2: SEHNR, FQNEAQ (reference sequence). The V segment lost 1 base and the J segment 4 bases; nucleotides outside the gene matches: 5. This CDR3 has 16 residues. The CDR3 sequence: CASSLETTGGTGELFF. As DNA, the CDR3 is TGTGCCAGCAGCTTAGAGACCACAGGGGGCACCGGGGAGCTGTTTTTT.

J is TRBJ2-1 and V is TRBV27; 10 bases map to TRBD1. CDR1 and CDR2 from the germline V gene are MNHEY and SMNVEV (reference sequence). CDR3 length equals 16 residues. V lost 3 bases to trimming and J lost 4 bases; unmatched junction nucleotides: 6. Written as DNA, the CDR3 is TGTGCCAGCAGTTTGGGGACAGGGGCCTTATACAATGAGCAGTTCTTC. Protein sequence: CASSLGTGALYNEQFF.

This chain links TRBV27 with TRBJ1-4; D ambiguous. V lost 6 bases, J lost 6 bases, and 20 bases lay in between. This CDR3 is 16 amino acids long. Germline CDR1 reads MNHEY; CDR2 reads SMNVEV (reference sequence). CDR3 sequence reads: CASSSHSAGRDEKLFF. The CDR3 DNA is TGTGCCAGCAGCTCTCACAGCGCCGGGAGGGATGAAAAACTGTTTTTT. Supplemented by reference TRBV27 and TRBJ1-4, the full variable domain reads EAQVTQNPRYLITVTGKKLTVTCSQNMNHEYMSWYRQDPGLGLRQIYYSMNVEVTDKGDVPEGYKVSRKEKRNFPLILESPSPNQTSLYFCASSSHSAGRDEKLFFGSGTQLSVL.

The chain combines TRBV5-1 with TRBJ1-1; D not resolved. Germline lookup yields CDR1 SGHRS and CDR2 YFSETQ. The CDR3 has 12 residues. Deletions cut 4 bases from V and 4 bases from J, with 8 bases between. CDR3: CASSPGSTEAFF. In DNA form, the CDR3 reads TGCGCCAGCAGCCCCGGGAGCACTGAAGCTTTCTTT.

The chain is built from TRBV18 and TRBJ2-3; the match to TRBD2 covers 9 bases. The CDR3 loop spans 17 amino acids. Germline values: CDR1 KGHSH, CDR2 LQKENI. V was pared by 4 bases and J by 2 bases, with 10 bases of the junction left unmatched. This CDR3 reads CASSLNTLAGTTDTQYF. The CDR3 coding sequence is TGTGCCAGCTCACTTAATACACTAGCGGGCACCACAGATACGCAGTATTTT.